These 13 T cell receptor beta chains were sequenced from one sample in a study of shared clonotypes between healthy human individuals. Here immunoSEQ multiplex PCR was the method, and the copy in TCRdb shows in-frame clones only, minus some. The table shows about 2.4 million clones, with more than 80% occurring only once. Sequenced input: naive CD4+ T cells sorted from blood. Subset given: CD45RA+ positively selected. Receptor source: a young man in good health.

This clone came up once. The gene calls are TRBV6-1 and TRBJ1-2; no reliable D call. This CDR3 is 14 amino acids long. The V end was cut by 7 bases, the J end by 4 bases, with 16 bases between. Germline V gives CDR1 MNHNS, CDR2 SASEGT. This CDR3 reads CASIPAGLGYGYTF. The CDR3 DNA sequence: TGTGCCAGCATCCCCGCGGGGTTAGGCTATGGCTACACCTTC.

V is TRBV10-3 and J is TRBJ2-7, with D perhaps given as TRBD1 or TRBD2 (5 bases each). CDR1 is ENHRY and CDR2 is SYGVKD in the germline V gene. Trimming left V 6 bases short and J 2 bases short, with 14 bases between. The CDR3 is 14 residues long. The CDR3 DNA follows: TGTGCCATCAGCCGGGACGGAGGACCCTACGAGCAGTACTTC. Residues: CAISRDGGPYEQYF.

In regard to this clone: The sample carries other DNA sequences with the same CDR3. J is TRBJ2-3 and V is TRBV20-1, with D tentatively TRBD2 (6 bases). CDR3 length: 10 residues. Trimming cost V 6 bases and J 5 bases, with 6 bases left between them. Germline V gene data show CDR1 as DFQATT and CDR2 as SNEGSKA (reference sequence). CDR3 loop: CSAGGDTQYF. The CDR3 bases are TGCAGTGCCGGGGGAGATACGCAGTATTTT.

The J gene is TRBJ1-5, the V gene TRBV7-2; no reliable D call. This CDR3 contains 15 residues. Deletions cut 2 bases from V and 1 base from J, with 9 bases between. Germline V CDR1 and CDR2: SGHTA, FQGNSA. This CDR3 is CASSLRVGSNQPQHF. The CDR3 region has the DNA TGTGCCAGCAGCTTACGAGTGGGCAGCAATCAGCCCCAGCATTTT.

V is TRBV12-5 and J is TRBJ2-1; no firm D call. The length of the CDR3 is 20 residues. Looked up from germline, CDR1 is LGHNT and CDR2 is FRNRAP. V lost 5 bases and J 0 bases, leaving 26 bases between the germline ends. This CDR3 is CASGPDPLVPTESSYNEQFF. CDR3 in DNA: TGTGCTAGTGGTCCTGATCCCCTGGTCCCCACGGAGAGCTCCTACAATGAGCAGTTCTTC.

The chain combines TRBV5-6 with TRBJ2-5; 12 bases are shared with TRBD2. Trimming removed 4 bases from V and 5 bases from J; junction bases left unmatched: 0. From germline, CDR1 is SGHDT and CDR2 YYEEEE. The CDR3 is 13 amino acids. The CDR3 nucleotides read TGTGCCAGCAGCGGACTAGCGGGGGAGACCCAGTACTTC. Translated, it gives CASSGLAGETQYF.

In DNA, the CDR3 is TGTGCCAGCAGTTACTTGGGACAGGGATCTAACTATGGCTACACCTTC. This codes for CASSYLGQGSNYGYTF. The V call is TRBV6-6, the J call TRBJ1-2; 9 bases agree with TRBD1. The CDR3 has 16 amino acids. Trimming took 1 base from V and 0 from J; bases not matched to a gene: 3. Germline CDR1 is MNHNY and CDR2 is SVGAGI (reference sequence).

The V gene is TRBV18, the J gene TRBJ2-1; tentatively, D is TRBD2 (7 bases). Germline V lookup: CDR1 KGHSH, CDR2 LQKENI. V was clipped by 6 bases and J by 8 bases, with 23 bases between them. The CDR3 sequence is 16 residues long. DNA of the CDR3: TGTGCCAGCTCTTCTTACCTGGGGGGGCCTATGGATGAGCAGTTCTTC. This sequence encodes CASSSYLGGPMDEQFF. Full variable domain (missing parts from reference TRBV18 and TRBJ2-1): NAGVMQNPRHLVRRRGQEARLRCSPMKGHSHVYWYRQLPEEGLKFMVYLQKENIIDESGMPKERFSAEFPKEGPSILRIQQVVRGDSAAYFCASSSYLGGPMDEQFFGPGTRLTVL.

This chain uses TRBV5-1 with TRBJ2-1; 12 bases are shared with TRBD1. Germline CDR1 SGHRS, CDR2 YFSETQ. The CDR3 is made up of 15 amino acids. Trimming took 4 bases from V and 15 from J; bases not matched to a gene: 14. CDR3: CASSPRGQGADKVFF. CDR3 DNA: TGCGCCAGCAGCCCTCGGGGACAGGGGGCGGATAAAGTGTTCTTC.

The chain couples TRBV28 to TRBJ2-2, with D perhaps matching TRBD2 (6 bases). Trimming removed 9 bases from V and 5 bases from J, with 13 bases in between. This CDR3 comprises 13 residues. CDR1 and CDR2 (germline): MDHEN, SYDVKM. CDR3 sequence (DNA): TGTGCCAGTCTGGGGGGTGATACCGGGGAGCTGTTTTTT. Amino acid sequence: CASLGGDTGELFF.

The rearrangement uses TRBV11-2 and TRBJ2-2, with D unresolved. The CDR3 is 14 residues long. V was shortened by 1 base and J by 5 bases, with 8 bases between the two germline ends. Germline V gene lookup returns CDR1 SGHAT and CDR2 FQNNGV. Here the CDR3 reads CASSLARLTGELFF. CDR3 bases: TGTGCCAGCAGCTTAGCCCGTTTAACCGGGGAGCTGTTTTTT. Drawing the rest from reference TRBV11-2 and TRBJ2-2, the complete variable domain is EAGVAQSPRYKIIEKRQSVAFWCNPISGHATLYWYQQILGQGPKLLIQFQNNGVVDDSQLPKDRFSAERLKGVDSTLKIQPAKLEDSAVYLCASSLARLTGELFFGEGSRLTVL.

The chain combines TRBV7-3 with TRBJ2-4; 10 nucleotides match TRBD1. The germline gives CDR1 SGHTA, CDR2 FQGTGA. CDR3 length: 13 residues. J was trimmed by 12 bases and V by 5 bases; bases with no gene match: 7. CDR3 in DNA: TGTGCCAGCAGCCCGGGGACAGGGGAGGCTCAGTACTTC. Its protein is CASSPGTGEAQYF.

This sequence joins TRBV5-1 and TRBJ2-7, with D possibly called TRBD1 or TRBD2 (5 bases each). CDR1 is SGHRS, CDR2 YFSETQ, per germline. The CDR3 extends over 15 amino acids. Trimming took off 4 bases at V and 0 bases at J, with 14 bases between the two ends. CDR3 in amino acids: CASSQGDGSSYEQYF. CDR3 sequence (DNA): TGCGCCAGCAGCCAAGGGGACGGTAGCTCCTACGAGCAGTACTTC. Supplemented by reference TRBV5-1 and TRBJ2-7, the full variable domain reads KAGVTQTPRYLIKTRGQQVTLSCSPISGHRSVSWYQQTPGQGLQFLFEYFSETQRNKGNFPGRFSGRQFSNSRSEMNVSTLELGDSALYLCASSQGDGSSYEQYFGPGTRLTVT.